This T cell receptor (beta chain) emerged from a study of T cells after yellow fever vaccination. General observations from the study: The bulk population could contribute abundant contaminating clonotypes to FACS-sorted repertoires. It was the secondary response that reached its peak faster, day 5 versus 15, but it was weaker. The booster saw the reappearance of most primary-vaccination clones (about 95% CD4, 80% to 90% CD8).

To note about this clonotype: No antigen is known for it.

CDR1 SGHKS and CDR2 YYEKEE come from the germline V gene (reference sequence). After removal of 4 bases from V and 3 bases from J, the junction contained 9 bases not matched to a gene. This CDR3 region has 15 residues. The TCR cDNA carried a universal primer site and UMIs from 5'RACE template switching. TCRdb passed the 5' RACE reads through MiXCR, listing each CDR3 protein once. The sample includes 450,000 to 650,000 distinct CDR3 sequences, roughly 13% of them seen just once. This clonotype was sampled from a man aged 25-45 years who received the YFV17D yellow fever vaccine. This sequence joins TRBV5-5 and TRBJ2-7, with TRBD1 matching over 8 bases. Sample: PBMCs, taken on the day of the yellow fever booster vaccination. CDR3 protein: CASSPPGQGIYEQYF. The CDR3 DNA follows: TGTGCCAGCAGCCCACCTGGACAGGGCATCTACGAGCAGTACTTC.